One and the same sample provided the 28 T cell receptor beta chains below, sequenced in a study of vaccination effects on CD4 cells after COVID-19. Profiling relied on immunoSEQ multiplex PCR, and the TCRdb table lists in-frame clones only, not all of them. The table lists more than 35,000 clones, around 70% of them singletons. Having been cultured for less than 13 days, the cells underwent CD4+ T cell isolation. Participants were vaccinated with two doses of either the BNT162b2 or mRNA-1273 vaccine. For these receptors, no antigen is known. The sequencing here drew on CD4+ T cells from PBMCs cultured without peptide, taken after COVID-19 vaccination. These TCRs come from a human donor who received a COVID-19 vaccine.

V usage is TRBV3-1 (or the pseudogene TRBV3-2) and J usage is TRBJ1-1; D possibly corresponds to TRBD1 (5 bases). V was cut by 8 bases and J by 7 bases, with 14 bases left in between. Germline V gene sequence: CDR1 LGHDT, CDR2 YNNKEL (reference sequence). The CDR3 spans 12 residues. The CDR3 nucleotides read TGTGCCAGCGGGGGAGAGGGAGTTGAAGCTTTCTTT. Translating gives CASGGEGVEAFF.

This clone came up a few times. This chain connects TRBV5-6 to TRBJ2-7, with D unclear. Trimming took off 2 bases at V and 3 bases at J, with 6 bases between the two ends. Germline values: CDR1 SGHDT, CDR2 YYEEEE. The CDR3 runs to 12 residues. The CDR3 sequence is CASSFTGYEQYF. CDR3 coding DNA: TGTGCCAGCAGCTTCACGGGCTACGAGCAGTACTTC.

V is TRBV15 and J is TRBJ1-4, with D possibly being TRBD1 (6 bases). V lost 6 bases to trimming and J lost 0 bases, with 20 bases between them. The CDR3 length is 18 residues. Germline V lookup: CDR1 LNHNV, CDR2 YYDKDF (reference sequence). CDR3 loop: CATSPGTWTDATNEKLFF. In DNA form, the CDR3 reads TGTGCCACCAGTCCCGGGACATGGACTGATGCAACTAATGAAAAACTGTTTTTT.

V is TRBV6-5 and J is TRBJ1-1; possible D gene TRBD1, 6 bases. This CDR3 is built from 15 residues. Looked up from germline, CDR1 is MNHEY and CDR2 is SVGAGI. V was trimmed by 5 bases and J by 1 base, leaving 14 bases between them. CDR3 in DNA: TGTGCCAGCAGTACCCCCCAGGGGTCGAACACTGAAGCTTTCTTT. Protein: CASSTPQGSNTEAFF.

The V call is TRBV7-9, the J call TRBJ1-1; D remains unclear. The ends were cut back, 6 bases at V and 8 bases at J, with 16 bases in the middle. The germline V gene encodes CDR1 SEHNR and CDR2 FQNEAQ (reference sequence). The CDR3 has 13 amino acids. DNA of the CDR3: TGTGCCAGCAGTAACCCGGGCGCCAGGGAAGCTTTCTTT. As protein: CASSNPGAREAFF.

The chain is built from TRBV7-2 and TRBJ2-1; the match to TRBD1 covers 8 bases. Germline assignment: CDR1 SGHTA and CDR2 FQGNSA. The J segment lost 6 bases and the V segment lost 0 bases, leaving 4 bases of the junction unmatched. This CDR3 has 15 residues. The CDR3 is CASSLAPGGFNEQFF. DNA of the CDR3: TGTGCCAGCAGCTTAGCCCCAGGGGGCTTCAATGAGCAGTTCTTC.

The chain employs TRBV19 and TRBJ2-1; weak D call: TRBD1 (5 bases). Trimming pared 7 bases from V and 8 bases from J, leaving 18 bases between. Germline V lookup: CDR1 LNHDA, CDR2 SQIVND (reference sequence). The CDR3 loop spans 14 amino acids. CDR3: CASIPSPGQYEQFF. CDR3 in DNA: TGTGCCAGTATTCCCTCGCCAGGGCAGTATGAGCAGTTCTTC.

The V call is TRBV18, the J call TRBJ2-7, with D perhaps assigned TRBD1 or TRBD2 (5 bases each). Germline V gene data show CDR1 as KGHSH and CDR2 as LQKENI. The ends were cut back, 5 bases at V and 0 bases at J, with 11 bases in the middle. The CDR3 has 14 residues. CDR3 region: CASSIGTYSYEQYF. The CDR3 nucleotides read TGTGCCAGCTCAATTGGGACGTACTCCTACGAGCAGTACTTC.

The V and J genes are TRBV18 and TRBJ2-2; a weak D match, TRBD1 (5 bases). The CDR3 runs 17 residues. Deletions cut 3 bases from V and 0 bases from J, with 14 bases between. Germline CDR1 and CDR2: KGHSH and LQKENI. CDR3: CASSPQTGASNTGELFF. CDR3 DNA: TGTGCCAGCTCACCGCAAACAGGAGCCTCGAACACCGGGGAGCTGTTTTTT.

The V and J genes are TRBV27 and TRBJ1-2, with D possibly TRBD1 on 5 matching bases. This CDR3 comprises 16 residues. V dropped 0 bases and J dropped 8 bases, with 19 bases sitting between them. Germline CDR1 is MNHEY and CDR2 is SMNVEV (reference sequence). The CDR3 nucleotides read TGTGCCAGCAGTTTATCGATCGGGGCGGCAGGAGGCGGCTACACCTTC. Translation gives CASSLSIGAAGGGYTF.

The chain links TRBV29-1 to TRBJ1-4; 8 nucleotides line up with TRBD1. V was clipped by 5 bases and J by 8 bases; unmatched bases: 7. The CDR3 covers 13 residues. CDR1 is SQVTM and CDR2 is ANQGSEA in the germline V gene. Here the CDR3 reads CSVISGGHEKLFF. For the CDR3, the DNA is TGCAGCGTTATATCAGGGGGCCACGAAAAACTGTTTTTT.

This rearrangement joins TRBV7-2 to TRBJ1-2, with a weak D call TRBD1 (5 bases). The CDR3 loop spans 17 amino acids. Per the germline V gene, CDR1 is SGHTA and CDR2 is FQGNSA. Trimming stripped 3 bases from V and 6 bases from J, with 23 bases between. CDR3 sequence reads: CASSFIILGQGENGYTF. The CDR3, as DNA: TGTGCCAGCAGCTTTATAATTCTTGGGCAGGGAGAAAATGGCTACACCTTC.

V and J are TRBV7-9 and TRBJ2-3, with D uncertain. The CDR3 is 11 residues long. Germline loops: CDR1 SEHNR, CDR2 FQNEAQ (reference sequence). The germline V and J ends were trimmed by 4 bases and 6 bases, with 5 bases remaining between them. CDR3 sequence: CASSSADTQYF. In nucleotides, the CDR3 is TGTGCCAGCAGCTCCGCGGATACGCAGTATTTT.

The CDR3: CASSPDGGLGQFF. Here the CDR3 DNA reads TGTGCCAGCTCACCGGATGGGGGGCTCGGGCAGTTCTTC. The gene calls are TRBV18 and TRBJ2-1, with D perhaps TRBD1 or TRBD2 (6 bases each). The CDR3 is 13 amino acids. V lost 3 bases and J lost 12, with 15 bases in between. CDR1 and CDR2 from the germline V gene are KGHSH and LQKENI.

The chain is built from TRBV30 and TRBJ1-1; D remains unclear. There are 12 residues in the CDR3. CDR1 and CDR2 (germline): GTSNPN, SVGIG (reference sequence). Trimming pared 4 bases from V and 1 base from J, leaving 7 bases between. DNA for the CDR3: TGTGCCTGGATTAAGCCGAACACTGAAGCTTTCTTT. It is translated as CAWIKPNTEAFF.

The chain combines TRBV7-2 with TRBJ1-2, with a weak D call TRBD1 (5 bases). V lost 0 bases to trimming and J lost 0 bases, with 8 bases between them. The CDR3 is made up of 15 amino acids. The germline CDR1 and CDR2 sequences are SGHTA and FQGNSA. In nucleotides, the CDR3 is TGTGCCAGCAGCTTAGCTCCGGGGGCTAACTATGGCTACACCTTC. Translating it yields CASSLAPGANYGYTF.

The V call is TRBV2, the J call TRBJ1-1; no definite D call. CDR3 length equals 12 residues. The V gene's germline CDR1 is SNHLY and CDR2 FYNNEI. The ends were cut back, 4 bases at V and 8 bases at J, with 11 bases in the middle. CDR3 loop: CASSAQASEAFF. The CDR3 nucleotides are TGTGCCAGCAGTGCTCAGGCGTCAGAAGCTTTCTTT.

The chain recombines TRBV29-1 with TRBJ2-5, with a tentative D call TRBD2 (7 bases). V gave up 6 bases and J gave up 3 bases, with 11 bases separating them. This CDR3 is built from 12 residues. Germline lookup yields CDR1 SQVTM and CDR2 ANQGSEA. CDR3 sequence: CSVGGQKETQYF. Here the CDR3 DNA reads TGCAGCGTCGGGGGGCAGAAAGAGACCCAGTACTTC.

The rearrangement joins TRBV11-2 to TRBJ2-3; D gene uncertain. The CDR3 loop spans 16 amino acids. V lost 0 bases and J lost 0, with 10 bases in between. Germline V gene lookup returns CDR1 SGHAT and CDR2 FQNNGV. The CDR3 bases are TGTGCCAGCAGCTTAGATCGCGGATTTAGCACAGATACGCAGTATTTT. Protein product: CASSLDRGFSTDTQYF.

The rearrangement links TRBV6-5 to TRBJ1-5; D gene unclear. Germline CDR1 is MNHEY and CDR2 is SVGAGI. The length of the CDR3 is 12 residues. Trimming stripped 7 bases from V and 3 bases from J, with 7 bases between. CDR3 sequence (DNA): TGTGCCAGCAAGGACCACAATCAGCCCCAGCATTTT. This codes for CASKDHNQPQHF.

As concerns this clone: Mismatch with germline at one junction end may stem from a read error. The chain uses TRBV18 and TRBJ1-2; D not certain. CDR1 is KGHSH, CDR2 LQKENI, per germline. This CDR3 is built from 14 residues. The CDR3 loop reads CASSPSLGHQAIPF. CDR3 sequence (DNA): TGTGCCAGCTCACCAAGTTTGGGTCATCAGGCAATCCCCTTC.

The V call is TRBV19, the J call TRBJ1-2, with TRBD1 matching 9 bases. After removal of 5 bases from V and 8 bases from J, the junction contained 9 bases not matched to a gene. Germline assignment: CDR1 LNHDA and CDR2 SQIVND (reference sequence). There are 14 residues in the CDR3. The CDR3 DNA follows: TGTGCCAGTAGTTTCCCCGGGACAGGGATCGGCTACACCTTC. Translating gives CASSFPGTGIGYTF.

The chain joins TRBV5-5 to TRBJ1-1; 9 nucleotides agree with TRBD1. V shed 4 bases, J shed 4 bases, and the junction held 5 bases outside the gene matches. In germline, CDR1 is SGHKS, CDR2 YYEKEE (reference sequence). The CDR3 extends over 14 amino acids. In nucleotides, the CDR3 is TGTGCCAGCAGCCTTCAGGACAGGGGCACTGAAGCTTTCTTT. It is translated as CASSLQDRGTEAFF.

This clone showed up just once. V usage is TRBV24-1 and J usage is TRBJ1-5; D possibly corresponds to TRBD1 (5 bases). The CDR3 covers 14 residues. Trimming pared 5 bases from V and 5 bases from J, leaving 12 bases between. Germline V gene lookup returns CDR1 KGHDR and CDR2 SFDVKD. CDR3 amino acids: CATSAGGVDQPQHF. The DNA for the CDR3 is TGTGCCACCAGTGCGGGGGGGGTGGATCAGCCCCAGCATTTT.

The chain employs TRBV2 and TRBJ2-7, with D unclear. Trimming stripped 1 base from V and 3 bases from J, with 4 bases between. The CDR3 is 12 amino acids. Germline CDR1 is SNHLY and CDR2 is FYNNEI. CDR3 in DNA: TGTGCCAGCAGTGAAGGGTACTACGAGCAGTACTTC. It codes for CASSEGYYEQYF.

The chain recombines TRBV7-9 with TRBJ1-1; TRBD1 agrees at 7 bases. The CDR3 extends over 15 amino acids. Germline V gene sequence: CDR1 SEHNR, CDR2 FQNEAQ (reference sequence). The ends lost 4 bases at V and 1 base at J; junction bases unmatched: 6. The CDR3 here is CASSSYRGSNTEAFF. DNA for the CDR3: TGTGCCAGCAGCTCATACAGGGGTTCGAACACTGAAGCTTTCTTT.

The J gene is TRBJ2-5, the V gene TRBV7-9, with TRBD1 matching over 11 bases. This CDR3 contains 13 residues. Germline values: CDR1 SEHNR, CDR2 FQNEAQ (reference sequence). V was pared by 10 bases and J by 1 base, with 2 bases of the junction left unmatched. CDR3 sequence (DNA): TGTGCCACCGGACAGGGGGCCCAAGAGACCCAGTACTTC. This translates into CATGQGAQETQYF.

This clone was observed once. This chain links TRBV3-1 (or the pseudogene TRBV3-2) with TRBJ1-2; weak D call: TRBD1 (6 bases). Germline V gives CDR1 LGHDT, CDR2 YNNKEL (reference sequence). V lost 4 bases and J lost 5, with 14 bases in between. This CDR3 comprises 14 residues. CDR3: CASSPLGGSYGYTF. The CDR3 nucleotides are TGTGCCAGCAGCCCTCTAGGGGGATCTTATGGCTACACCTTC.